This TCR beta chain was documented in a study of beta chain features in type 1 diabetes. Study-wide results and limits: TCRB CDR3s from Type 1 diabetes patients were moderately but significantly shorter in all four CD4+ subsets.

Sequenced material consisted of expressed TCRB transcripts (all of the isolated RNA was reverse transcribed). TCRdb's copy holds only in-frame clones and misses some; the assay was immunoSEQ multiplex PCR. The table lists some 240,000 clones, about a sixth of them singletons. About this clone itself: The antigen remains unidentified.

The TCR sequence derives from a young man with type 1 diabetes. Sequenced input: naive CD4+ T cells from blood.

The CDR3, as DNA: TGTGCCAGCAGCTCGGGACTGTTGGCACAAGAGACCCAGTACTTC. Protein sequence: CASSSGLLAQETQYF. The rearrangement links TRBV7-7 to TRBJ2-5, with D maybe TRBD2 (6 bases). CDR1 is SSHAT and CDR2 is FNYEAQ in the germline V gene (reference sequence). This CDR3 region has 15 residues. V was cut by 4 bases and J by 2 bases, with 14 bases left in between. Variable domain in full (rest from reference TRBV7-7 and TRBJ2-5): GAGVSQSPRYKVTKRGQDVTLRCDPISSHATLYWYQQALGQGPEFLTYFNYEAQPDKSGLPSDRFSAERPEGSISTLTIQRTEQRDSAMYRCASSSGLLAQETQYFGPGTRLLVL.